This is a list of T cell receptor beta chains from one sample in a study of shared clonotypes between healthy human individuals. Method: immunoSEQ multiplex PCR; TCRdb's copy keeps in-frame clones and lacks some. The data contain about 1,900,000 clones, roughly 94% of them singletons. Sequenced input: naive CD8+ T cells sorted from blood. These receptor sequences come from a man between 18 and 35 years old in good health. CDR3s include the opening cysteine and the closing phenylalanine or tryptophan. A D gene is named only where the DNA matches it firmly. Size tells how often a clone was seen (once, few, many) or the class of an expanded clone, and some rows leave it out.

CDR3 protein,CDR3 DNA,J gene,clone size,V gene,D gene
CAWSQTGGYGYTF,TGTGCCTGGAGCCAAACAGGGGGCTATGGCTACACCTTC,TRBJ1-2,.,TRBV30,TRBD1
CASSQVGALRETQYF,TGTGCCAGCAGCCAGGTGGGCGCCCTCAGGGAGACCCAGTACTTC,TRBJ2-5,.,TRBV14,.
CASSSRDRLYEQYF,TGTGCCAGCAGCTCCCGGGACAGACTCTACGAGCAGTACTTC,TRBJ2-7,.,TRBV5-6,TRBD1
CSASEGEQYF,TGCAGTGCTAGTGAGGGGGAGCAGTACTTC,TRBJ2-7,.,TRBV20-1,.
CASSSPLKAGANVLTF,TGTGCCAGCAGTTCCCCCCTCAAAGCTGGGGCCAACGTCCTGACTTTC,TRBJ2-6,once,TRBV28,.
CASSLAGEEQYF,TGTGCCAGCAGCTTAGCGGGAGAAGAGCAGTACTTC,TRBJ2-7,.,TRBV7-9,.
CAISDMASGSYTQYF,TGTGCCATCAGTGATATGGCTAGCGGGAGTTATACGCAGTATTTT,TRBJ2-3,.,TRBV10-3,TRBD2
CASSLTDYNEQFF,TGTGCCAGCAGCTTAACAGACTACAATGAGCAGTTCTTC,TRBJ2-1,.,TRBV11-2,.
CASQYRDSNQPQHF,TGTGCCAGCCAATACAGGGATAGCAATCAGCCCCAGCATTTT,TRBJ1-5,.,TRBV28,.
CASERRDTYEQYF,TGTGCCAGTGAACGGAGGGACACCTACGAGCAGTACTTC,TRBJ2-7,.,TRBV2,.